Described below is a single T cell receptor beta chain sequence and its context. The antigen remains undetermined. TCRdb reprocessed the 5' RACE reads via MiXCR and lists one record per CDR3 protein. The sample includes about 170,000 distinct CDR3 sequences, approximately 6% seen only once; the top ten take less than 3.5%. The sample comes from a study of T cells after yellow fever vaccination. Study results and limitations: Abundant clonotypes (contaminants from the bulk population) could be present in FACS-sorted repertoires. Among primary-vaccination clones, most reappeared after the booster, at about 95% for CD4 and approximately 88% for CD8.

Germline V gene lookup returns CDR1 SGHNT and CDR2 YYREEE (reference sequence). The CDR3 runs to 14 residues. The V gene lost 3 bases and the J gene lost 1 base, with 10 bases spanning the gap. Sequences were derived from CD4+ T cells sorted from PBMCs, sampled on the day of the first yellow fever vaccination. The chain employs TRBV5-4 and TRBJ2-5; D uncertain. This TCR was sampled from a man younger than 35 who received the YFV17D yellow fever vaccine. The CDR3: CASSSRTGQETQYF. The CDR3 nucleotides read TGTGCCAGCAGCTCGAGGACCGGCCAAGAGACCCAGTACTTC.